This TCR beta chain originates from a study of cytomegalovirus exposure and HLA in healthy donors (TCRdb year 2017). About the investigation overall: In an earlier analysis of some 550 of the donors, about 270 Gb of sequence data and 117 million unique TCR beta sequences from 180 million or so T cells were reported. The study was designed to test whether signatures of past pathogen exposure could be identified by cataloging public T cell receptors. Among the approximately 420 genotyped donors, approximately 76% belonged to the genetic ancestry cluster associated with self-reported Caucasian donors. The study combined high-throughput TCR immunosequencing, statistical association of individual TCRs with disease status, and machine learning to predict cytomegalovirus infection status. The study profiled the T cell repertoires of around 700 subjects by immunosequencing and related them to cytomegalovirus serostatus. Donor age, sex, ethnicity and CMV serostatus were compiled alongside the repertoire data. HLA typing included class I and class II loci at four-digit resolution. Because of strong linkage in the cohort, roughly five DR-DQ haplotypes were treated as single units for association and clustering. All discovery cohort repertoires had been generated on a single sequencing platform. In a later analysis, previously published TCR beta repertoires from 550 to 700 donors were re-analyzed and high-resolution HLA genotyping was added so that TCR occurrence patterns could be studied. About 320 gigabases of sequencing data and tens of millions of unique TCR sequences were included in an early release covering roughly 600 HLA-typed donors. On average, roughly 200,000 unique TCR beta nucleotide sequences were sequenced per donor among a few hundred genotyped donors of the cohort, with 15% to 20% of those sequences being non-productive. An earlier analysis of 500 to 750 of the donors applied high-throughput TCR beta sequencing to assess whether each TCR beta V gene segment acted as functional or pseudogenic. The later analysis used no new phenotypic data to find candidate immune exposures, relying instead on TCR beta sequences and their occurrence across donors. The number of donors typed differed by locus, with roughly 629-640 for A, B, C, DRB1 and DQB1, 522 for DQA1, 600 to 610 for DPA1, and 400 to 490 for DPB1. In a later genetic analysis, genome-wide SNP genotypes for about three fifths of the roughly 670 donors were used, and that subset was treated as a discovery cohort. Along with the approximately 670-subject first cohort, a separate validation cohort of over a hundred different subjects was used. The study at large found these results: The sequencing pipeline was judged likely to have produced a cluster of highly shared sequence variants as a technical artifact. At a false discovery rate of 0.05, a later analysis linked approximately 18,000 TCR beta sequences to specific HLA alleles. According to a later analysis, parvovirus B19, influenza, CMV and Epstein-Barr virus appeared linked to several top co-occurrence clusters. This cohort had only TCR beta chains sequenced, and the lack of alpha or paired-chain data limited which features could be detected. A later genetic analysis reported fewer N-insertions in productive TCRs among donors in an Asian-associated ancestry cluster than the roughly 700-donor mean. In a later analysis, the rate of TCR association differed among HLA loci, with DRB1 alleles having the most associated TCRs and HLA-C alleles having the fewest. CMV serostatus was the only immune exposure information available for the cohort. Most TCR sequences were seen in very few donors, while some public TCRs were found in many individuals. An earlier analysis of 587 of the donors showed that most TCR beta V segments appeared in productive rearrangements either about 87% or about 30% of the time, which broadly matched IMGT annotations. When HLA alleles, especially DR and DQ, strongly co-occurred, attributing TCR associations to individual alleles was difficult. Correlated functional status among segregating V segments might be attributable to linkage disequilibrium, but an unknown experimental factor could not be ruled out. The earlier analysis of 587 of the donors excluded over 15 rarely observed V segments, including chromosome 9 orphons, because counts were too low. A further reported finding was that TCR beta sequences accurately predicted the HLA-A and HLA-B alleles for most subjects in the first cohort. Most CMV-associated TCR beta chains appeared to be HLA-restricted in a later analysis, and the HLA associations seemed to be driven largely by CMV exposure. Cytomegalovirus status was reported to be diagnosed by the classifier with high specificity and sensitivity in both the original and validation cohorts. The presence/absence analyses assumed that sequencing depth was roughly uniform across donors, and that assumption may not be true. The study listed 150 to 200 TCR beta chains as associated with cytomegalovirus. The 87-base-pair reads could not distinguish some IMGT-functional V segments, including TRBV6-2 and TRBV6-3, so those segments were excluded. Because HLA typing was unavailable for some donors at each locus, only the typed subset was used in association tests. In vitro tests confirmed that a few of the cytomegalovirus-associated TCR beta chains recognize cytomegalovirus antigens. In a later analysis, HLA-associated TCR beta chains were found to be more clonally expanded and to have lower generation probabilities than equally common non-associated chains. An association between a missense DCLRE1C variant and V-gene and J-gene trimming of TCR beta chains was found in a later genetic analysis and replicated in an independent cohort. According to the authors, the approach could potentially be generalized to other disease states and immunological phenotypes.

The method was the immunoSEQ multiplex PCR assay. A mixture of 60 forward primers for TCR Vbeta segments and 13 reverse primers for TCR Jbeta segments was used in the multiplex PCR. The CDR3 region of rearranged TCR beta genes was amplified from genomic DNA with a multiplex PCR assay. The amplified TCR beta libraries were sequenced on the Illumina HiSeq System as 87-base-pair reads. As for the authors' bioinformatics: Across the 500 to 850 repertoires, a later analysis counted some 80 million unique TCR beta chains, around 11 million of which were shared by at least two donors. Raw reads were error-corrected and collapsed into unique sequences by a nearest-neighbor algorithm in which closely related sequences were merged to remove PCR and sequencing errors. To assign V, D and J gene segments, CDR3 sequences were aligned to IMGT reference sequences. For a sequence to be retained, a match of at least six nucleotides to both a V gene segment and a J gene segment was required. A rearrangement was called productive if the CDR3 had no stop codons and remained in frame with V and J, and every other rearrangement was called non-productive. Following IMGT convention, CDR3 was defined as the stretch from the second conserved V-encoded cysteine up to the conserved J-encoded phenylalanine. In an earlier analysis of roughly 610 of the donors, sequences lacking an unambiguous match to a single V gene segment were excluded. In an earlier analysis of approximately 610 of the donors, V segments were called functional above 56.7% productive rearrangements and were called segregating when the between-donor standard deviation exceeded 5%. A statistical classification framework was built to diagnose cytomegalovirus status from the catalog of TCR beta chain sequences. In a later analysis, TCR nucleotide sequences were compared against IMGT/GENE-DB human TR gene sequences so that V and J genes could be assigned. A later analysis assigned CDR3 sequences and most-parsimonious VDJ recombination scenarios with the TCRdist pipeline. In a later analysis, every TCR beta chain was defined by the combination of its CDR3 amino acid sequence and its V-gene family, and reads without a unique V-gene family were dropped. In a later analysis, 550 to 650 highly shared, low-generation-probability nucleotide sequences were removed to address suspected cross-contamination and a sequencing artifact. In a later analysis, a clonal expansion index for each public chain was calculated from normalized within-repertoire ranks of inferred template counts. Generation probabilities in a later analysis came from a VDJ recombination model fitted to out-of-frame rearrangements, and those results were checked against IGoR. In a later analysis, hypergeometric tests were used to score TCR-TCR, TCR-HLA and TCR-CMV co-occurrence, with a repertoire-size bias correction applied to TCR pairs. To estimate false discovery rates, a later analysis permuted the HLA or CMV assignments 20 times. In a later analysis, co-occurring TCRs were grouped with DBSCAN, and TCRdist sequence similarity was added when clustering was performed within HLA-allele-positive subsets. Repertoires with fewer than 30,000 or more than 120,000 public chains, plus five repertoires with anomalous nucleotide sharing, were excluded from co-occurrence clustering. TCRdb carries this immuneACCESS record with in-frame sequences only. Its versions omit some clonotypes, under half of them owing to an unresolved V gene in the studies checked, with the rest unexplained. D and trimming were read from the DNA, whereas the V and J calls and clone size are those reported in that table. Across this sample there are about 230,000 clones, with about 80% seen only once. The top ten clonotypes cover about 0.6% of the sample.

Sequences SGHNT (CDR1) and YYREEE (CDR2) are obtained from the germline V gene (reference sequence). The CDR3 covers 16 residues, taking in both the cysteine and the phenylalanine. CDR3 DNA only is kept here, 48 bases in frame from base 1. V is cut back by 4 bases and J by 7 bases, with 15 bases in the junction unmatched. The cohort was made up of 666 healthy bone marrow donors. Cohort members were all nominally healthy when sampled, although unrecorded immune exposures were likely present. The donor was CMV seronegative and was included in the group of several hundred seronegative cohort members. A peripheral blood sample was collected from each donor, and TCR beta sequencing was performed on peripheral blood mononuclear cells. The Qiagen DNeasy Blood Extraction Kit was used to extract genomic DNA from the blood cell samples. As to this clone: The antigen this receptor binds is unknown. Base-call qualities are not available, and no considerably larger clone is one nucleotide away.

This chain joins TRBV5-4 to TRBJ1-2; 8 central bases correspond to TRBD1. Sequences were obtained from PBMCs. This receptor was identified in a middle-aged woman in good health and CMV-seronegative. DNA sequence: TGTGCCAGCAGCCTGGGGAGCAGGGGGCGGATAGGTGGCTACACCTTC. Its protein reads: CASSLGSRGRIGGYTF.